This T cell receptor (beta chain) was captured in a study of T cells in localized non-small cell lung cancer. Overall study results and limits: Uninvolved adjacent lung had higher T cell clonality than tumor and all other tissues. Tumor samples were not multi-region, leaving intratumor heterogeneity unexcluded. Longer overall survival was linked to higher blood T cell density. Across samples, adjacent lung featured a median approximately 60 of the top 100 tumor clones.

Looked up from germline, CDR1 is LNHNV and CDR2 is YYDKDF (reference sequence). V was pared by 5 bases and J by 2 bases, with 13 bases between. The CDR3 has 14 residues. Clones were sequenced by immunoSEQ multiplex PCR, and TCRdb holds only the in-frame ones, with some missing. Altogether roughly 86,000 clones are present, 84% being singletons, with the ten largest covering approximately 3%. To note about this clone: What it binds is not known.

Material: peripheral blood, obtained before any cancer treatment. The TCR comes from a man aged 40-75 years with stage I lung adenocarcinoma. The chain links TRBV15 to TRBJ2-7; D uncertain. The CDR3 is CATSRTTLTYEQYF. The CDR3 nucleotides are TGTGCCACCAGCCGTACTACTTTGACCTACGAGCAGTACTTC. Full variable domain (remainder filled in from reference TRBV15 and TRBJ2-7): DAMVIQNPRYQVTQFGKPVTLSCSQTLNHNVMYWYQQKSSQAPKLLFHYYDKDFNNEADTPDNFQSRRPNTSFCFLDIRSPGLGDTAMYLCATSRTTLTYEQYFGPGTRLTVT.